This T cell receptor beta chain was documented in a study of blood T cell repertoires in COVID-19. Whole-study context: Specimens from acute and convalescent COVID-19 originated in the United States, Italy and Spain. The analysed material was cDNA or gDNA that came from T cells, B-cell-depleted T cells, or PBMCs.

In the original workflow: Quantification of nucleated cells was approximated via reference gene primer amplification. TCRdb keeps only in-frame clones here, not all; method: immunoSEQ multiplex PCR. The V and J calls and clone size are taken from that table; D and trimming were inferred from the DNA. The sample shows about 200,000 clones, 70% to 85% of them seen only once. The CDR3 runs to 13 residues. V lost 2 bases and J lost 4, with 8 bases in between. From germline, CDR1 is KGHSH and CDR2 LQKENI. The specimen was peripheral blood. The chain recombines TRBV18 with TRBJ2-5; D not resolved. The receptor comes from a human donor in a cohort sampled during active COVID-19. The CDR3 loop reads CASSPGEIETQYF. The CDR3 DNA is TGTGCCAGCTCACCAGGAGAGATAGAGACCCAGTACTTC.